Listed here are 6 T cell receptor beta chains from one sample, sequenced in a study of blood T cell repertoires in COVID-19. Using immunoSEQ multiplex PCR, the repertoire was profiled, and TCRdb retains in-frame clones only, with some absent. The table has approximately 210,000 clones, roughly four fifths seen once. The sequenced sample was PBMCs or T cells enriched from blood (not recorded which). The receptor source for this set is a woman aged 55 to 70 who had recovered from COVID-19.

This chain joins TRBV5-1 and TRBJ2-2; D perhaps matches TRBD1 (5 bases). Trimming took off 4 bases at V and 1 base at J, with 8 bases between the two ends. CDR1 and CDR2 (germline): SGHRS, YFSETQ. The CDR3 loop spans 14 amino acids. This CDR3 reads CASSPRENTGELFF. As DNA, the CDR3 is TGCGCCAGCAGCCCCAGGGAGAACACCGGGGAGCTGTTTTTT.

Only a few counts were recorded for this clone. V usage is TRBV7-6 and J usage is TRBJ2-7, with 8 positions matching TRBD2. Unmatched junction bases numbered 6, after V lost 3 bases and J lost 5 bases. This CDR3 region has 14 residues. Germline V gene sequence: CDR1 SGHVS, CDR2 FNYEAQ. CDR3: CASSLDRTSNEQYF. CDR3 nucleotide sequence: TGTGCCAGCAGCTTGGACCGGACTAGCAACGAGCAGTACTTC.

For the CDR3, the DNA is TGTGCTAGTGGCCGGCGGGGGGATGAGCAGTTCTTC. It specifies CASGRRGDEQFF. The chain links TRBV12-5 to TRBJ2-1, with 8 bases matching TRBD2. V lost 6 bases and J lost 8; bases outside the gene matches: 3. The CDR3 covers 12 residues. Per the germline V gene, CDR1 is LGHNT and CDR2 is FRNRAP. Full variable domain (missing parts from reference TRBV12-5 and TRBJ2-1): DARVTQTPRHKVTEMGQEVTMRCQPILGHNTVFWYRQTMMQGLELLAYFRNRAPLDDSGMPKDRFSAEMPDATLATLKIQPSEPRDSAVYFCASGRRGDEQFFGPGTRLTVL.

A single count supports this clone. The V call is TRBV7-9, the J call TRBJ1-6; possible D gene TRBD1, 5 bases. Germline assignment: CDR1 SEHNR and CDR2 FQNEAQ (reference sequence). The V gene lost 5 bases and the J gene lost 14 bases, with 25 bases spanning the gap. The CDR3 is made up of 16 amino acids. In DNA, the CDR3 is TGTGCCAGCAGCAACCAGGGCCCCCTTGGGGTGAGAGCCCTCCACTTT. Its protein is CASSNQGPLGVRALHF.

This chain uses TRBV4-1 with TRBJ2-3, with 7 bases aligning to TRBD2. J was trimmed by 2 bases and V by 7 bases; bases with no gene match: 6. The germline gives CDR1 MGHRA, CDR2 YSYEKL. The CDR3 is 14 residues long. The CDR3 loop is CASTTSVTTDTQYF. The CDR3 DNA sequence: TGCGCCAGCACAACTAGCGTAACCACAGATACGCAGTATTTT.

This chain links TRBV3-1 (or the pseudogene TRBV3-2) with TRBJ2-1; 16 nucleotides agree with TRBD2. V lost 4 bases and J lost 9; bases outside the gene matches: 6. The CDR3 covers 16 residues. Germline V gene data show CDR1 as LGHDT and CDR2 as YNNKEL (reference sequence). The CDR3 here is CASSPGLAGGWGEQFF. DNA of the CDR3: TGTGCCAGCAGCCCGGGACTAGCGGGAGGGTGGGGTGAGCAGTTCTTC.